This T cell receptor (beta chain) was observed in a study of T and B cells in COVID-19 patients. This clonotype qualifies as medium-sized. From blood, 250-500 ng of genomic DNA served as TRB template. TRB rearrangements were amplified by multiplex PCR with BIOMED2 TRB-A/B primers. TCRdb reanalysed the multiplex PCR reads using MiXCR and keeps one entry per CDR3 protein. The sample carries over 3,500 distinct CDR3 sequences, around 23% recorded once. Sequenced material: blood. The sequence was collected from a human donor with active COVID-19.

The CDR3 DNA is TGTGCCAGCAGTTACTCGAGGGGTCCCCCCTGGGAGCAGTTCTTC. Its translation is CASSYSRGPPWEQFF. The chain joins TRBV6-2 or TRBV6-3 to TRBJ2-1; either TRBD1 or TRBD2 may supply D (5 bases each). Looked up from germline, CDR1 is MNHEY and CDR2 is SVGEGT. With 0 bases removed from V and 10 bases from J, the gap between germline ends came to 16 bases. CDR3 length equals 15 residues.